Following are 26 T cell receptor beta chains from one sample sequenced in a study of memory CD4+ T cells and cytomegalovirus serostatus. Produced via immunoSEQ multiplex PCR; TCRdb's table is partial and in-frame only. The sample contains fewer than 90,000 clones, around 78% of which appear only once. Single viable CD3+CD4+CD8-CD45RO+ cells were sorted as the memory CD4+ T cells. The source material was memory CD4+ T cells from blood. These receptors were taken from an adult in good health and CMV-seropositive.

Regarding this clone: Given the absence of the conserved phenylalanine or tryptophan at the CDR3 end, a read error is likely. This chain uses TRBV29-1 with TRBJ1-4; 8 bases align to TRBD1. From germline, CDR1 is SQVTM and CDR2 ANQGSEA. After removal of 8 bases from V and 5 bases from J, the junction contained 13 bases not matched to a gene. This CDR3 region has 15 residues. The CDR3 bases are TGCAGCTTGCACGGGACAGGAAGTCCCAATGAAAAACTGTTTGTT. Translated: CSLHGTGSPNEKLFV.

The chain employs TRBV27 and TRBJ1-4; D is possibly TRBD1 (5 bases). CDR3 length equals 16 residues. Between the trimmed V and J ends, which lost 5 bases and 1 base, there was a span of 14 bases. Germline V lookup: CDR1 MNHEY, CDR2 SMNVEV (reference sequence). CDR3 loop: CASSKEGVGTNEKLFF. The CDR3, as DNA: TGTGCCAGCAGTAAGGAAGGGGTAGGAACTAATGAAAAACTGTTTTTT.

The genes are TRBV29-1 and TRBJ2-1; D is uncertain. The CDR3 covers 12 residues. Between the trimmed V and J ends, which lost 6 bases and 6 bases, there was a span of 12 bases. The germline CDR1 and CDR2 sequences are SQVTM and ANQGSEA. The CDR3 region has the DNA TGCAGCGTCTCCCCCCCTGGCAATGAGCAGTTCTTC. It encodes CSVSPPGNEQFF.

The chain employs TRBV7-2 and TRBJ2-1; D unclear. Trimming removed 1 base from V and 6 bases from J, with 7 bases in between. The germline gives CDR1 SGHTA, CDR2 FQGNSA. This CDR3 has 13 residues. The CDR3 DNA is TGTGCCAGCAGCTTAGATAAGGCCAATGAGCAGTTCTTC. It is translated as CASSLDKANEQFF.

V usage is TRBV7-9 and J usage is TRBJ2-3; D gene ambiguous. Germline V gene data show CDR1 as SEHNR and CDR2 as FQNEAQ (reference sequence). Trimming took off 2 bases at V and 6 bases at J, with 6 bases between the two ends. The CDR3 contains 12 residues. The CDR3 DNA follows: TGTGCCAGCAGCTTATTTTACGATACGCAGTATTTT. Translating it yields CASSLFYDTQYF.

This rearrangement joins TRBV6-6 to TRBJ2-5; 7 bases match TRBD2. The CDR3 sequence is 16 residues long. The germline gives CDR1 MNHNY, CDR2 SVGAGI (reference sequence). V was clipped by 2 bases and J by 0 bases; unmatched bases: 6. The CDR3 protein is CASSYRTSAHQETQYF. The CDR3 coding sequence is TGTGCCAGCAGTTACCGCACTAGCGCACACCAAGAGACCCAGTACTTC.

The chain joins TRBV5-6 to TRBJ1-2; D unclear. Deletions cut 4 bases from V and 4 bases from J, with 17 bases between. CDR3 size: 15 residues. The germline gives CDR1 SGHDT, CDR2 YYEEEE. The DNA for the CDR3 is TGTGCCAGCAGCCCCACCCGGACGGCCCCCTATGGCTACACCTTC. This sequence encodes CASSPTRTAPYGYTF.

The V gene is TRBV18, the J gene TRBJ1-1; the match to TRBD1 covers 8 bases. Germline values: CDR1 KGHSH, CDR2 LQKENI. Trimming at V came to 6 bases and at J to 4 bases, leaving 10 bases not matched to a gene. The CDR3 is 15 amino acids. CDR3 bases: TGTGCCAGCTCTATCGGACAGGGCGGGAGCACTGAAGCTTTCTTT. It codes for CASSIGQGGSTEAFF.

This chain joins TRBV7-9 and TRBJ1-1; unclear D gene. V gave up 1 base and J gave up 4 bases, with 13 bases separating them. The germline V gene encodes CDR1 SEHNR and CDR2 FQNEAQ (reference sequence). The CDR3 has 15 residues. This CDR3 is CASSLVGETGTEAFF. The CDR3 bases are TGTGCCAGCAGCTTAGTCGGGGAAACGGGCACTGAAGCTTTCTTT. The full variable domain, completed using reference TRBV7-9 and TRBJ1-1, is DTGVSQNPRHKITKRGQNVTFRCDPISEHNRLYWYRQTLGQGPEFLTYFQNEAQLEKSRLLSDRFSAERPKGSFSTLEIQRTEQGDSAMYLCASSLVGETGTEAFFGQGTRLTVV.

V gene TRBV4-2 combines with J gene TRBJ1-5; D not certain. Germline-derived CDR1 and CDR2 are LGHNA and YNFKEQ. The CDR3 totals 13 residues. V was shortened by 0 bases and J by 6 bases, with 6 bases between the two germline ends. In nucleotides, the CDR3 is TGTGCCAGCAGCCAAGAACGAGGTCAGCCCCAGCATTTT. As protein: CASSQERGQPQHF.

This clone was picked up a small number of times. The chain joins TRBV2 to TRBJ1-2; 7 bases align to TRBD1. CDR3 length equals 15 residues. The junction had 12 bases not matched to a gene; V was cut back by 7 bases and J by 4 bases. The germline V gene has CDR1 SNHLY and CDR2 FYNNEI. CDR3 protein: CASNPDRDSPYGYTF. Written as DNA, the CDR3 is TGTGCCAGCAATCCCGACCGGGACAGCCCCTATGGCTACACCTTC. Drawing the rest from reference TRBV2 and TRBJ1-2, the complete variable domain is EPEVTQTPSHQVTQMGQEVILRCVPISNHLYFYWYRQILGQKVEFLVSFYNNEISEKSEIFDDQFSVERPDGSNFTLKIRSTKLEDSAMYFCASNPDRDSPYGYTFGSGTRLTVV.

In its sample, this clone was seen a few times. One end of the junction does not line up with germline, which may come from a read error. The CDR3, as DNA: TGTGCCATCAGCGAGTTAGTGGACAGGGGAGGATCCTTC. It specifies CAISELVDRGGSF. J is TRBJ1-2 and V is TRBV10-3, with TRBD1 identical over 9 bases. This CDR3 region has 13 residues. The germline gives CDR1 ENHRY, CDR2 SYGVKD.

The chain joins TRBV7-2 to TRBJ1-4, with D possibly matching TRBD1 (5 bases). The CDR3 runs 15 residues. From germline, CDR1 is SGHTA and CDR2 FQGNSA. Trimming took 5 bases from V and 5 from J, leaving 15 bases between them. For the CDR3, the DNA is TGTGCCAGCAGCCCGGGACTCCTAGGAAATGAAAAACTGTTTTTT. This codes for CASSPGLLGNEKLFF.

This clone has only a few counts. The chain couples TRBV11-2 to TRBJ1-1; D possibly corresponds to TRBD1 (5 bases). The V end lost 3 bases, the J end lost 7 bases, and 9 bases lay between the germline ends. Looked up from germline, CDR1 is SGHAT and CDR2 is FQNNGV. The CDR3 sequence is 12 residues long. The CDR3 coding sequence is TGTGCCAGCAGCTTCTCGGGGCTTGAAGCTTTCTTT. Amino acids: CASSFSGLEAFF.

This clone was seen a single time. The V and J genes are TRBV7-2 and TRBJ2-1; the D gene could be TRBD1 or TRBD2 (6 bases each). Germline V gene data show CDR1 as SGHTA and CDR2 as FQGNSA. The CDR3 is 17 amino acids. The V gene lost 0 bases and the J gene lost 7 bases, with 19 bases spanning the gap. CDR3: CASSLARSRGRMNEQFF. The CDR3 DNA sequence: TGTGCCAGCAGCTTAGCCCGCAGCCGGGGGCGCATGAATGAGCAGTTCTTC.

The V and J genes are TRBV25-1 and TRBJ2-2; D call uncertain. Germline V gene data show CDR1 as MGHDK and CDR2 as SYGVNS. This CDR3 comprises 13 residues. Trimming took off 7 bases at V and 0 bases at J, with 6 bases between the two ends. CDR3 region: CASMVANTGELFF. The CDR3, as DNA: TGTGCCAGCATGGTAGCGAACACCGGGGAGCTGTTTTTT.

The V call is TRBV11-2, the J call TRBJ2-1; tentative D call: TRBD2 (6 bases). The CDR3 is 15 residues long. V lost 4 bases to trimming and J lost 7 bases, with 17 bases between them. CDR1 SGHAT and CDR2 FQNNGV come from the germline V gene. Written as DNA, the CDR3 is TGTGCCAGCAGCTCTCGGAGGGGCGCCAATAATGAGCAGTTCTTC. Its translation: CASSSRRGANNEQFF.

The gene calls are TRBV18 and TRBJ1-2, with D possibly TRBD1 on 5 matching bases. Germline loops: CDR1 KGHSH, CDR2 LQKENI. CDR3 size: 14 residues. V lost 1 base to trimming and J lost 3 bases, with 9 bases between them. CDR3 nucleotides: TGTGCCAGCTCACCACGGGGGGAAGACTATGGCTACACCTTC. The encoded protein is CASSPRGEDYGYTF.

V and J are TRBV18 and TRBJ1-5; weak D call: TRBD1 (6 bases). Trimming removed 5 bases at V and 3 bases at J, with 17 bases between. This CDR3 is 16 amino acids long. Looked up from germline, CDR1 is KGHSH and CDR2 is LQKENI. The CDR3, as DNA: TGTGCCAGCTCATACAGGGTGGCACTGGACAATCAGCCCCAGCATTTT. This gives the protein CASSYRVALDNQPQHF.

The chain has TRBV5-4 and TRBJ2-5; no clear D gene. V was clipped by 2 bases and J by 5 bases, with 7 bases between them. This CDR3 contains 12 residues. CDR1 and CDR2 from the germline V gene are SGHNT and YYREEE (reference sequence). Here the CDR3 reads CASSFVGETQYF. The CDR3, as DNA: TGTGCCAGCAGCTTCGTAGGGGAGACCCAGTACTTC. The whole variable domain, remainder taken from reference TRBV5-4 and TRBJ2-5, is ETGVTQSPTHLIKTRGQQVTLRCSSQSGHNTVSWYQQALGQGPQFIFQYYREEENGRGNFPPRFSGLQFPNYSSELNVNALELDDSALYLCASSFVGETQYFGPGTRLLVL.

V usage is TRBV5-4 and J usage is TRBJ1-2; 12 nucleotides line up with TRBD1. This CDR3 is built from 12 residues. Germline CDR1 and CDR2: SGHNT and YYREEE (reference sequence). The V gene end was trimmed by 4 bases and the J gene end by 12 bases; junction bases not matched to a gene: 4. DNA of the CDR3: TGTGCCAGCAGCAGGGACAGGGGGCGAGACACCTTC. Translation: CASSRDRGRDTF.

This chain connects TRBV2 to TRBJ1-4; 7 positions agree with TRBD1. J was trimmed by 3 bases and V by 9 bases; bases with no gene match: 7. Germline loops: CDR1 SNHLY, CDR2 FYNNEI. This CDR3 contains 14 residues. The CDR3 region has the DNA TGTGCCAGTAAGACAGGGTACTCTAATGAAAAACTGTTTTTT. Translation gives CASKTGYSNEKLFF.

This chain joins TRBV18 and TRBJ2-7, with 10 bases matching TRBD2. V lost 4 bases and J lost 0; bases outside the gene matches: 6. The CDR3 extends over 16 amino acids. The germline V gene has CDR1 KGHSH and CDR2 LQKENI. The CDR3, as DNA: TGTGCCAGCTCACGGGGGGTAGCGGGAGGCTCCTACGAGCAGTACGTC. Translated: CASSRGVAGGSYEQYV.

The gene calls are TRBV27 and TRBJ1-3; possibly TRBD1 for D (5 bases). V was clipped by 5 bases and J by 2 bases, with 16 bases between them. The length of the CDR3 is 16 residues. Germline CDR1 and CDR2: MNHEY and SMNVEV (reference sequence). The CDR3 protein is CASSAKTQGTGNTIYF. The CDR3, as DNA: TGTGCCAGCAGTGCTAAAACGCAGGGCACTGGAAACACCATATATTTT.

CDR3 DNA: TGCGCCAGCAGCCAAGAATCACTAGCGGGAGGTTTGAACACCGGGGAGCTGTTTTTT. As protein: CASSQESLAGGLNTGELFF. The chain uses TRBV4-1 and TRBJ2-2; 12 nucleotides line up with TRBD2. Germline-derived CDR1 and CDR2 are MGHRA and YSYEKL. The CDR3 covers 19 residues. Unmatched junction bases numbered 6, after V lost 0 bases and J lost 1 base.

The chain recombines TRBV30 with TRBJ2-2; no clear D. The germline gives CDR1 GTSNPN, CDR2 SVGIG (reference sequence). This CDR3 is 14 amino acids long. V was trimmed by 0 bases and J by 0 bases, leaving 5 bases between them. The chain's CDR3 is CAWSVVANTGELFF. CDR3 bases: TGTGCCTGGAGTGTTGTCGCGAACACCGGGGAGCTGTTTTTT. Filled out from reference TRBV30 and TRBJ2-2, the complete variable domain reads SQTIHQWPATLVQPVGSPLSLECTVEGTSNPNLYWYRQAAGRGLQLLFYSVGIGQISSEVPQNLSASRPQDRQFILSSKKLLLSDSGFYLCAWSVVANTGELFFGEGSRLTVL.